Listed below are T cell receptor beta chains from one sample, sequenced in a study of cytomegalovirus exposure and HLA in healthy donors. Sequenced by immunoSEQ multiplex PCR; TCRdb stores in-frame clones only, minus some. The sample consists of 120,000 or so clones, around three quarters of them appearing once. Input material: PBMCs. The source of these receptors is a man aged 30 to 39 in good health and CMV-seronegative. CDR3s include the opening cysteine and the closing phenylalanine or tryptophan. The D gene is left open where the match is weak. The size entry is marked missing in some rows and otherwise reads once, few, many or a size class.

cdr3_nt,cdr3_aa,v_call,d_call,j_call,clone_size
TGTGCCAGTAGTATTGATCGGTTCCCCAACTATGGCTACACCTTC,CASSIDRFPNYGYTF,TRBV19,.,TRBJ1-2,.
TGTGCCTGGTCTCTGTCCACTTTGAACACTGAAGCTTTCTTT,CAWSLSTLNTEAFF,TRBV30,.,TRBJ1-1,.
TGCGCCAGCAGCCAAGATCAGGGGGTTGAGACCCAGTACTTC,CASSQDQGVETQYF,TRBV4-1,TRBD1,TRBJ2-5,.
TGTGCCAGCAGTGAAGGAGTAACTAGCGGGAGAGATTCTAATGAGCAGTTCTTC,CASSEGVTSGRDSNEQFF,TRBV6-4,TRBD2,TRBJ2-1,.
TGTGCCTGGAGTGTAGTCCGTTTTTTAGCGGGACCCACAGATACGCAGTATTTT,CAWSVVRFLAGPTDTQYF,TRBV30,TRBD2,TRBJ2-3,.
TGTGCCTGGAGAACTAGCGGGACCACCGGGGAGCTGTTTTTT,CAWRTSGTTGELFF,TRBV30,TRBD2,TRBJ2-2,.
TGTGCCAGCAGTTACGAGGGGGCCGGGCACGAAAAACTGTTTTTT,CASSYEGAGHEKLFF,TRBV6-6,TRBD1,TRBJ1-4,.
TGTGCCAGTAGTGTGACAGTAAACACTGAAGCTTTCTTT,CASSVTVNTEAFF,TRBV19,.,TRBJ1-1,.
TGTGCCAGCTCACCACGGCTAGCGGTAACCGAGCAGTACTTC,CASSPRLAVTEQYF,TRBV18,TRBD2,TRBJ2-7,.
TGTGCCAGCAGGTCGGTCGTGGTAAGGACAGCAACAACTAATGAAAAACTGTTTTTT,CASRSVVVRTATTNEKLFF,TRBV28,.,TRBJ1-4,once
TGCAGCGGCAAACTTCAGGGGACTAATGAAAAACTGTTTTTT,CSGKLQGTNEKLFF,TRBV29-1,.,TRBJ1-4,few
TGTGCCAGCAGCTCGGATAGGGCCCGGCGGGGGAACATTCAGTACTTC,CASSSDRARRGNIQYF,TRBV5-6,TRBD2,TRBJ2-4,.
TGTGCCAGCAGCCCGGGTAGCGGGTTCCCCTACGAGCAGTACTTC,CASSPGSGFPYEQYF,TRBV6-5,TRBD2,TRBJ2-7,.
TGTGCCAGCAGGCAGGGGGCCGGGGAGCTGTTTTTT,CASRQGAGELFF,TRBV27,TRBD1,TRBJ2-2,.
TGTGCCAGCAGTGCCAGGGGGCCTCGTCAGCCCCAGCATTTT,CASSARGPRQPQHF,TRBV2,TRBD1,TRBJ1-5,once
TGTGCCAGCAGTCCGTACTCTGGAAACACCATATATTTT,CASSPYSGNTIYF,TRBV2,.,TRBJ1-3,.
TGCGCCAGCAGCGGGACTGTGATCACAGATACGCAGTATTTT,CASSGTVITDTQYF,TRBV4-1,.,TRBJ2-3,.
TGTGCCAGCAGTTCCGGGACTCCAATCGAGCAGTACTTC,CASSSGTPIEQYF,TRBV28,.,TRBJ2-7,.
TGTGCCAGCAGTGAGATGTCCGGGACCTACGAGCAGTACTTC,CASSEMSGTYEQYF,TRBV25-1,.,TRBJ2-7,.
TGTGCCAGCAGCGACTCCGGGACTAGCGGGAGTAATGAGCAGTTCTTC,CASSDSGTSGSNEQFF,TRBV9,TRBD2,TRBJ2-1,.
TGTGCCAGCAGCTGGGCCGTTAATGAAAAACTGTTTTTT,CASSWAVNEKLFF,TRBV5-4,.,TRBJ1-4,.
TGTGCCAGCAGTGGACCGGGACTAACCTCCTACGAGCAGTACTTC,CASSGPGLTSYEQYF,TRBV27,TRBD2,TRBJ2-7,.
TGTGCCAGCAGTTTAAGGGGGCTCGAGCAGTACTTC,CASSLRGLEQYF,TRBV27,TRBD1,TRBJ2-7,.
TGTGCCAGCAGGAATAGACAGGTCAATCAGCCCCAGCATTTT,CASRNRQVNQPQHF,TRBV28,.,TRBJ1-5,once
TGTGCCAGTAGTACGAGGTTAACATCTGGAAACACCATATATTTT,CASSTRLTSGNTIYF,TRBV19,.,TRBJ1-3,.
TGTGCCACCAGCAGAGTATTAGATACAACAGCCGGGGACACTGAAGCTTTCTTT,CATSRVLDTTAGDTEAFF,TRBV15,.,TRBJ1-1,few
TGTGCCAGCAGTCTACCGGGACAGGGCTACAATGAGCAGTTCTTC,CASSLPGQGYNEQFF,TRBV27,TRBD1,TRBJ2-1,.
TGTGCCAGCAGCCTGGGACAGGGAAATGAGCAGTACTTC,CASSLGQGNEQYF,TRBV27,TRBD1,TRBJ2-7,.
TGTGCCAGCAGTTTAATCAGGGGATATAACTACGAGCAGTACTTC,CASSLIRGYNYEQYF,TRBV28,.,TRBJ2-7,.
TGTGCCAGCAGTTACTCGATGCGGGACAGACCCTACGAGCAGTACTTC,CASSYSMRDRPYEQYF,TRBV6-5,.,TRBJ2-7,.